These 6 T cell receptor beta chains originate from one sample sequenced in a study of response to subunit inactivated influenza vaccine. A single record per CDR3 protein comes from TCRdb applying MiXCR to the RT-PCR reads. The sample includes 600,000 to 700,000 distinct CDR3 sequences, 12% to 15% of them seen just once. The source was PBMCs from blood, collected less than 15 days before vaccination. All receptors derive from a man aged 50 or older who received an inactivated influenza vaccine.

This clonotype was detected a few times. This chain connects TRBV6-2 or TRBV6-3 to TRBJ2-4; tentatively, D is TRBD2 (5 bases). CDR1 is MNHEY and CDR2 is SVGEGT in the germline V gene. CDR3 length equals 15 residues. The V gene lost 5 bases and the J gene lost 0 bases, with 11 bases spanning the gap. CDR3 nucleotides: TGTGCCAGCAGTCTACCGGGATTAGCCAAAAACATTCAGTACTTC. Amino acids: CASSLPGLAKNIQYF.

The chain combines TRBV12-3 or TRBV12-4 with TRBJ1-5, with D unresolved. V lost 6 bases and J lost 3, with 12 bases in between. The CDR3 has 14 amino acids. This CDR3 reads CASRSNEPNQPQHF. CDR3 coding DNA: TGTGCCAGCAGATCTAACGAACCCAATCAGCCCCAGCATTTT.

This clonotype was recorded a few times. The gene calls are TRBV6-1 and TRBJ2-4; 7 bases align to TRBD1. CDR1 MNHNS and CDR2 SASEGT come from the germline V gene. V lost 4 bases to trimming and J lost 3 bases; unmatched junction nucleotides: 12. The length of the CDR3 is 17 residues. The CDR3 region is CASSALTGAPFKNIQYF. The CDR3 nucleotides are TGTGCCAGCAGTGCACTAACAGGGGCCCCCTTCAAAAACATTCAGTACTTC.

The chain recombines TRBV4-2 with TRBJ2-7, with 7 bases that match TRBD2. The CDR3 is made up of 16 amino acids. V lost 0 bases, J lost 1 base, and 6 bases stayed unmatched. Per the germline V gene, CDR1 is LGHNA and CDR2 is YNFKEQ. Written as DNA, the CDR3 is TGTGCCAGCAGCCAAGATATGACTAGCCTGTCCTACGAGCAGTACTTC. Its translation is CASSQDMTSLSYEQYF.

The sample holds a few counts of this clonotype. The V gene is TRBV12-3 or TRBV12-4, the J gene TRBJ2-7; D ambiguous. V was clipped by 1 base and J by 0 bases, with 13 bases between them. The CDR3 runs 16 residues. The CDR3 sequence is CASSLGLGEGSYEQYF. As DNA, the CDR3 is TGTGCCAGCAGTTTAGGTCTTGGGGAAGGCTCCTACGAGCAGTACTTC.

This clonotype came up a few times. This chain links TRBV4-2 with TRBJ2-1; tentative D call: TRBD2 (7 bases). The CDR3 totals 17 residues. Germline CDR1 LGHNA, CDR2 YNFKEQ. The V and J ends lost 1 base and 10 bases respectively, with 23 bases between them. CDR3 nucleotides: TGTGCCAGCAGCCAAGGGGGGGCGGGAGACCTAATGGGAGAGCAGTTCTTC. It yields the protein CASSQGGAGDLMGEQFF.